These 10 T cell receptor beta chains share one sample of origin, sequenced in a study of brain T cells in children with intractable seizures. Libraries were prepared by immunoSEQ multiplex PCR; TCRdb keeps only in-frame clonotypes and omits some of them. The data show more than 40,000 clones, 80% to 95% seen once. The sample here was peripheral blood, taken at surgery. Receptors originate from a girl aged 2 to 10 with tuberous sclerosis and intractable seizures.

A word on this clone: One end of the junction varies from germline; a read error may be responsible. The chain uses TRBV12-5 and TRBJ2-1; maybe TRBD1 (6 bases). The CDR3 loop spans 17 amino acids. Germline V gene sequence: CDR1 LGHNT, CDR2 FRNRAP. The CDR3 sequence is CASGLVLGRGSDNEQFF. In DNA, the CDR3 is TGTGCTAGTGGTTTGGTATTAGGCAGGGGCTCCGACAATGAGCAGTTCTTC.

V and J are TRBV4-1 and TRBJ1-2; no firm D call. The CDR3 consists of 14 residues. Trimming took off 0 bases at V and 2 bases at J, with 7 bases between the two ends. Germline-derived CDR1 and CDR2 are MGHRA and YSYEKL. CDR3 sequence reads: CASSQEELNYGYTF. In nucleotides, the CDR3 is TGCGCCAGCAGCCAAGAAGAGTTGAACTATGGCTACACCTTC.

This sequence joins TRBV5-1 and TRBJ2-1; D might be TRBD2 (6 bases). Germline V gene data show CDR1 as SGHRS and CDR2 as YFSETQ. V was clipped by 0 bases and J by 0 bases, with 16 bases between them. This CDR3 spans 18 amino acids. CDR3 in DNA: TGCGCCAGCAGCTTGGGGTCGGAGGGCTTAAGCTCCTACAATGAGCAGTTCTTC. Protein sequence: CASSLGSEGLSSYNEQFF.

The J gene is TRBJ1-5, the V gene TRBV7-9; possibly TRBD1 for D (5 bases). The V end lost 0 bases, the J end lost 2 bases, and 8 bases lay between the germline ends. Germline loops: CDR1 SEHNR, CDR2 FQNEAQ (reference sequence). CDR3 length: 15 amino acids. As DNA, the CDR3 is TGTGCCAGCAGCTTAGCCAGGGACGGCAATCAGCCCCAGCATTTT. Its translation is CASSLARDGNQPQHF.

The chain recombines TRBV19 with TRBJ1-5; a possible D gene is TRBD1 (6 bases). Per the germline V gene, CDR1 is LNHDA and CDR2 is SQIVND (reference sequence). The CDR3 spans 15 residues. The V gene lost 1 base and the J gene lost 5 bases, with 12 bases spanning the gap. CDR3 in DNA: TGTGCCAGTAGTATAGCGAGGGGGTGGCATCAGCCCCAGCATTTT. Amino acid sequence: CASSIARGWHQPQHF.

This clone was seen only once. The V and J genes are TRBV27 and TRBJ1-1; unclear D gene. The CDR3 sequence is 15 residues long. In germline, CDR1 is MNHEY, CDR2 SMNVEV (reference sequence). Trimming shortened V by 5 bases and J by 2 bases, and 15 bases separated the two germline ends. CDR3 sequence: CASSPQRAYNTEAFF. In DNA form, the CDR3 reads TGTGCCAGCAGTCCTCAGAGGGCCTACAACACTGAAGCTTTCTTT.

This clone has only one observation. The genes are TRBV9 and TRBJ1-4; D not certain. Trimming pared 5 bases from V and 5 bases from J, leaving 10 bases between. The CDR3 sequence is 13 residues long. Germline assignment: CDR1 SGDLS and CDR2 YYNGEE. CDR3 nucleotides: TGTGCCAGCAGTTCCGGCGGGAATGAAAAACTGTTTTTT. Residues: CASSSGGNEKLFF.

The rearrangement joins TRBV19 to TRBJ2-3, with a tentative D call TRBD2 (6 bases). CDR1 LNHDA and CDR2 SQIVND come from the germline V gene (reference sequence). The CDR3 spans 14 residues. The V end lost 6 bases, the J end lost 4 bases, and 14 bases lay between the germline ends. CDR3 DNA sequence: TGTGCCAGTAGATCGACTAGTAACGCAGATACGCAGTATTTT. This encodes CASRSTSNADTQYF.

A note on this clone: This sample also contains other DNA sequences that code for the same CDR3. The J gene is TRBJ1-1, the V gene TRBV19; D is uncertain. The germline V gene encodes CDR1 LNHDA and CDR2 SQIVND (reference sequence). This CDR3 has 12 residues. Trimming stripped 3 bases from V and 1 base from J, with 3 bases between. CDR3 DNA sequence: TGTGCCAGTAGTATGAGGAACACTGAAGCTTTCTTT. It encodes CASSMRNTEAFF.

V is TRBV3-1 (or the pseudogene TRBV3-2) and J is TRBJ2-3, with D perhaps TRBD1 (5 bases). The germline CDR1 and CDR2 sequences are LGHDT and YNNKEL (reference sequence). V was cut by 3 bases and J by 2 bases, with 12 bases left in between. This CDR3 comprises 15 residues. CDR3: CASSQTVLHTDTQYF. The CDR3 nucleotides read TGTGCCAGCAGCCAGACAGTGCTTCACACAGATACGCAGTATTTT.